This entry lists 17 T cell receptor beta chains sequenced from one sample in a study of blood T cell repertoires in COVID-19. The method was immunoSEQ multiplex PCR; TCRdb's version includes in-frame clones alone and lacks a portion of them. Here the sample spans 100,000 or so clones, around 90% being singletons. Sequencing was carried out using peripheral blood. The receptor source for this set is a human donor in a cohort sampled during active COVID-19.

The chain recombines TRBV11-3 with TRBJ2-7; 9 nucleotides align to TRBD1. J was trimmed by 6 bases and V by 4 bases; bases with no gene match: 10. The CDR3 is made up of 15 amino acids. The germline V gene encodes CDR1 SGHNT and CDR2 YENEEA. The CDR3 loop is CASSSRRTGECEQYF. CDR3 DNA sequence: TGTGCCAGCAGCTCCCGGCGGACAGGGGAGTGCGAGCAGTACTTC. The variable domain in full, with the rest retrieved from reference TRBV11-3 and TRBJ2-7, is EAGVVQSPRYKIIEKKQPVAFWCNPISGHNTLYWYLQNLGQGPELLIRYENEEAVDDSQLPKDRFSAERLKGVDSTLKIQPAELGDSAVYLCASSSRRTGECEQYFGPGTRLTVT.

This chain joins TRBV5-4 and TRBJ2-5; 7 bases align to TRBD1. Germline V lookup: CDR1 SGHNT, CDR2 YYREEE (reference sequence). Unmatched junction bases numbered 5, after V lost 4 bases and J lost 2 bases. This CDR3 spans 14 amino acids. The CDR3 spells CASSPGTEQETQYF. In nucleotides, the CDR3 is TGTGCCAGCAGCCCGGGGACAGAGCAAGAGACCCAGTACTTC.

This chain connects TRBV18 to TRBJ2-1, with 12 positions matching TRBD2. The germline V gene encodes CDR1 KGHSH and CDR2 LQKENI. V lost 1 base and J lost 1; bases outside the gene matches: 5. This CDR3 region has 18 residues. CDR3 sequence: CASSPQPSGRVSYNEQFF. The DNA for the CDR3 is TGTGCCAGCTCACCACAGCCTAGCGGGAGGGTTTCCTACAATGAGCAGTTCTTC.

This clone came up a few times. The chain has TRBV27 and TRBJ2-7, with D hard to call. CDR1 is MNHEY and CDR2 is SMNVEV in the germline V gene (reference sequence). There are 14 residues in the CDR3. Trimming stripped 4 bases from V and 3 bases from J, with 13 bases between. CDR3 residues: CASSSPRAVYEQYF. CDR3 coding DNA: TGTGCCAGCAGTTCGCCCCGAGCCGTCTACGAGCAGTACTTC.

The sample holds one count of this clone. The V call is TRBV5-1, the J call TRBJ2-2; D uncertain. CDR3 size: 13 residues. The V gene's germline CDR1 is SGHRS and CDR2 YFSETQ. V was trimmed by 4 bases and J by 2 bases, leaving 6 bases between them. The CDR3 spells CASSGGNTGELFF. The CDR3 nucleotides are TGCGCCAGCAGCGGCGGAAACACCGGGGAGCTGTTTTTT.

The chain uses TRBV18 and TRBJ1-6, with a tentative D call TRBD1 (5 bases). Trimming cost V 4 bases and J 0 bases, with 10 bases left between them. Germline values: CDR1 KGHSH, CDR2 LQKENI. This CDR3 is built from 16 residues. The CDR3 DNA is TGTGCCAGCTCACGTGACAGCAGCTCCTATAATTCACCCCTCCACTTT. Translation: CASSRDSSSYNSPLHF. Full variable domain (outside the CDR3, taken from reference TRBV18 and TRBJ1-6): NAGVMQNPRHLVRRRGQEARLRCSPMKGHSHVYWYRQLPEEGLKFMVYLQKENIIDESGMPKERFSAEFPKEGPSILRIQQVVRGDSAAYFCASSRDSSSYNSPLHFGNGTRLTVT.

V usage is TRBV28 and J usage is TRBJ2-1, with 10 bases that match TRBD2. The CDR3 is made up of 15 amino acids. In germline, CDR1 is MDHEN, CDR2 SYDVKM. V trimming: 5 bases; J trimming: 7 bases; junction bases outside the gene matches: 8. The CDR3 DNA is TGTGCCAGCAGTGTCCTAGCGGGAGTAGTTAATGAGCAGTTCTTC. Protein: CASSVLAGVVNEQFF. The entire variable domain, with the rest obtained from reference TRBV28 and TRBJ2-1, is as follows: DVKVTQSSRYLVKRTGEKVFLECVQDMDHENMFWYRQDPGLGLRLIYFSYDVKMKEKGDIPEGYSVSREKKERFSLILESASTNQTSMYLCASSVLAGVVNEQFFGPGTRLTVL.

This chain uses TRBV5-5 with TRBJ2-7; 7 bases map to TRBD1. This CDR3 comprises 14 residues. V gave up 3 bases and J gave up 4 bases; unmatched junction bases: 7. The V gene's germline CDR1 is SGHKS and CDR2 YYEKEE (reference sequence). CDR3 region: CASSSTSGQYEQYF. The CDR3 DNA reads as TGTGCCAGCAGCTCAACCTCGGGACAGTACGAGCAGTACTTC.

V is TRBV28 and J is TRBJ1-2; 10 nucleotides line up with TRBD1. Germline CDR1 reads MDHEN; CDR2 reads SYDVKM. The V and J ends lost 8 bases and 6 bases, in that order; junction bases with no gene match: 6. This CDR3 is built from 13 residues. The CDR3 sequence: CASEPGQGHGYTF. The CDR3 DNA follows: TGTGCCAGCGAACCGGGACAGGGGCATGGCTACACCTTC.

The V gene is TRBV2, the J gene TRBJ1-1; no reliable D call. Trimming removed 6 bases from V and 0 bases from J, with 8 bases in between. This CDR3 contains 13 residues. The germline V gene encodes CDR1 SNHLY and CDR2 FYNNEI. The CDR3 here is CASSPDLNTEAFF. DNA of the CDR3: TGTGCCAGCAGCCCTGACTTGAACACTGAAGCTTTCTTT.

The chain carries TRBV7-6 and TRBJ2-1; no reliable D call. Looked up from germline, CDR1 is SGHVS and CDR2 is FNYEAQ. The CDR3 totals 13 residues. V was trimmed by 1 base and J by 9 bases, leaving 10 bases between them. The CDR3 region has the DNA TGTGCCAGCAGCTTAGATCTAGACGGTGAGCAGTTCTTC. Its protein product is CASSLDLDGEQFF.

CDR3 sequence (DNA): TGTGCCAGCAGTCAAAGAGGACAGGGGCGAAGCTCCTACGAGCAGTACTTC. Protein: CASSQRGQGRSSYEQYF. V usage is TRBV6-6 and J usage is TRBJ2-7; 9 bases agree with TRBD1. The germline V gene encodes CDR1 MNHNY and CDR2 SVGAGI (reference sequence). The V segment lost 5 bases and the J segment 0 bases; nucleotides outside the gene matches: 11. CDR3 length: 17 residues.

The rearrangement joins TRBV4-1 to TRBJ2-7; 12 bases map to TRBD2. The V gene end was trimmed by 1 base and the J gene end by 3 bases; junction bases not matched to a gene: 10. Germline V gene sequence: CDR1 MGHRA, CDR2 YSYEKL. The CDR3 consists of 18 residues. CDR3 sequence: CASSQGPGLAGLNYEQYF. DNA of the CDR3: TGCGCCAGCAGCCAAGGGCCAGGACTAGCGGGACTCAACTACGAGCAGTACTTC.

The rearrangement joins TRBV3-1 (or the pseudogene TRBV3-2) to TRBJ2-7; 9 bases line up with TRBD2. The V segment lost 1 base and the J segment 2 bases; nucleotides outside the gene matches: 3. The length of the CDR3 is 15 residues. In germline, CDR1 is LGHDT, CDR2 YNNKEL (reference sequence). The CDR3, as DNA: TGTGCCAGCAGCCAAGTGTCTAGCGGGACCTACGAGCAGTACTTC. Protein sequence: CASSQVSSGTYEQYF.

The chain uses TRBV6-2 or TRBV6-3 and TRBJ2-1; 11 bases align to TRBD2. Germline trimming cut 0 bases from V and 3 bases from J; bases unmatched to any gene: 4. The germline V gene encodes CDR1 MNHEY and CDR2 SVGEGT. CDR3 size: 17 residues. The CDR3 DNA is TGTGCCAGCAGTTACTCTATGACTAGCGGGATCTACAATGAGCAGTTCTTC. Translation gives CASSYSMTSGIYNEQFF.

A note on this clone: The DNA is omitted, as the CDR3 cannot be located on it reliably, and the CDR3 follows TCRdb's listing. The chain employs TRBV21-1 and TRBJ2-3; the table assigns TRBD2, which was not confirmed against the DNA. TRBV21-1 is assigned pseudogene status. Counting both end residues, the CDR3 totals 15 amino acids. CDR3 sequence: CASSKVGGGTDTQYF.

CDR3 sequence (DNA): TGTGCCAGTAGTTCCACTGCCGGGGAGACCCAGTACTTC. Translation: CASSSTAGETQYF. This chain connects TRBV19 to TRBJ2-5; unclear D gene. Trimming stripped 5 bases from V and 5 bases from J, with 12 bases between. This CDR3 comprises 13 residues. CDR1 is LNHDA, CDR2 SQIVND, per germline (reference sequence).